This TCR beta chain was retrieved from a study of T cells after posttransplantation cyclophosphamide. The V and J ends lost 4 bases and 6 bases respectively, with 12 bases between them. Looked up from germline, CDR1 is GTSNPN and CDR2 is SVGIG (reference sequence). The CDR3 sequence is 12 residues long. This table comes from immunoSEQ multiplex PCR, and its TCRdb copy is limited to in-frame clones, with some not included. The sample lists under 20,000 clones, roughly 72% occurring once. Treatment was busulfan-fludarabine conditioning, a marrow graft, and cyclophosphamide on days +3 and +4. Here the sequenced sample was PBMCs, taken after an allogeneic stem cell transplant with post-transplant cyclophosphamide. The clonotype was recovered from a male patient younger than 45 who received an allogeneic stem cell transplant from a related donor, was CMV-positive, and had acute GVHD only. The T cells may partly be graft donor cells. This chain links TRBV30 with TRBJ1-1; weak D call: TRBD1 (5 bases). The CDR3 DNA is TGTGCCTGGAATGCAGGGCCCCCTGAAGCTTTCTTT. The encoded protein is CAWNAGPPEAFF.